One sample yielded the 13 T cell receptor beta chains listed below, sequenced in a study of response to subunit inactivated influenza vaccine. TCRdb re-called the RT-PCR reads with MiXCR, one entry per CDR3 protein. The table has about 190,000 distinct CDR3 sequences, around an eighth seen once; the top ten hold about 28%. This material consisted of CD8+ T cells sorted from PBMCs, taken 5 days after vaccination. The source of these receptors is a man aged 50 to 60 who received an inactivated influenza vaccine.

The chain has TRBV12-3 or TRBV12-4 and TRBJ1-2; possibly TRBD1 for D (5 bases). CDR3 length: 14 residues. Trimming removed 5 bases from V and 4 bases from J, with 14 bases in between. CDR3 bases: TGTGCCAGCAGTGATATAGGGGTTATCTATGGCTACACCTTC. Its translation is CASSDIGVIYGYTF.

This clonotype was detected only a few times. The V gene is TRBV7-2, the J gene TRBJ2-5, with 10 bases that match TRBD2. V was clipped by 5 bases and J by 1 base; unmatched bases: 4. This CDR3 comprises 15 residues. Germline CDR1 SGHTA, CDR2 FQGNSA. The CDR3, as DNA: TGTGCCAGCAGCGTTAGCGGGAGGACCCAAGAGACCCAGTACTTC. Translation: CASSVSGRTQETQYF.

This clonotype showed up just a few times. This chain uses TRBV27 with TRBJ1-1; D may be TRBD1 (5 bases). The CDR3 sequence is 16 residues long. Germline assignment: CDR1 MNHEY and CDR2 SMNVEV (reference sequence). V gave up 3 bases and J gave up 0 bases, with 14 bases separating them. The CDR3 nucleotides read TGTGCCAGCAGTTTCATCTCGACAGAGATGAACACTGAAGCTTTCTTT. It codes for CASSFISTEMNTEAFF.

This clonotype was seen more than once but under ten times. The rearrangement uses TRBV7-9 and TRBJ2-7; tentative D call: TRBD2 (5 bases). The germline CDR1 and CDR2 sequences are SEHNR and FQNEAQ (reference sequence). V lost 3 bases and J 0 bases, leaving 9 bases between the germline ends. This CDR3 is built from 14 residues. This CDR3 is CASSFGDYSYEQYF. The CDR3 nucleotides read TGTGCCAGCAGCTTCGGGGATTACTCCTACGAGCAGTACTTC.

The chain is built from TRBV20-1 and TRBJ1-4, with 8 bases that match TRBD1. V shed 0 bases, J shed 7 bases, and the junction held 7 bases outside the gene matches. The CDR3 covers 15 residues. The germline V gene encodes CDR1 DFQATT and CDR2 SNEGSKA (reference sequence). Written as DNA, the CDR3 is TGCAGTGCTAGAGATTTCGGGACAGGTGCTGAAAAACTGTTTTTT. It translates to CSARDFGTGAEKLFF.

This clonotype appeared a few times. This chain links TRBV5-5 with TRBJ1-4; the D is unclear. Germline V gene sequence: CDR1 SGHKS, CDR2 YYEKEE (reference sequence). The CDR3 consists of 17 residues. V lost 0 bases and J lost 0, with 12 bases in between. The CDR3 nucleotides read TGTGCCAGCAGCTTGGTTTCAGTCTTAACAACTAATGAAAAACTGTTTTTT. Translating it yields CASSLVSVLTTNEKLFF.

A single count supports this clonotype. The chain links TRBV3-1 to TRBJ2-7, with a weak D call TRBD2 (6 bases). The V end was cut by 0 bases, the J end by 6 bases, with 9 bases between. Per germline, CDR1 LGHDT and CDR2 YNNKEL (reference sequence). The CDR3 consists of 13 residues. In DNA form, the CDR3 reads TGTGCCAGCAGCCAAGACGGACTACCCGAGCAGTACTTC. Its translation: CASSQDGLPEQYF.

V is TRBV19 and J is TRBJ2-1, with TRBD2 matching 7 bases. The CDR3 is 16 residues long. J gave up 2 bases and V 5 bases, and 9 bases lay outside the gene matches. CDR1 and CDR2 (germline): LNHDA, SQIVND (reference sequence). CDR3 in amino acids: CASSGRDYKTYNEQFF. The CDR3 coding sequence is TGTGCCAGTAGTGGCCGGGACTACAAAACCTACAATGAGCAGTTCTTC.

This chain uses TRBV24-1 with TRBJ1-5, with TRBD1 as a possible D gene (6 bases). The CDR3 sequence is 14 residues long. Germline V lookup: CDR1 KGHDR, CDR2 SFDVKD. The V end was cut by 5 bases, the J end by 1 base, with 8 bases between. CDR3: CATSVGASNQPQHF. The CDR3 DNA is TGTGCCACCAGTGTGGGGGCGAGCAATCAGCCCCAGCATTTT.

This clonotype was picked up a small number of times. The chain couples TRBV12-3 or TRBV12-4 to TRBJ2-5; 8 positions agree with TRBD2. J lost 5 bases, V lost 5 bases, and 13 bases had no gene match. The CDR3 runs to 16 residues. The CDR3: CASSPYSGDRGETQYF. DNA for the CDR3: TGTGCCAGCAGTCCCTATAGCGGGGACCGTGGGGAGACCCAGTACTTC.

There are a few counts of this clonotype. CDR3 in DNA: TGTGCCAGCAAGGATCCACCGGGACTTCAAGAGACCCAGTACTTC. This codes for CASKDPPGLQETQYF. The chain uses TRBV6-1 and TRBJ2-5, with a tentative D call TRBD2 (6 bases). The germline V and J ends were trimmed by 7 bases and 2 bases, with 17 bases remaining between them. Germline V CDR1 and CDR2: MNHNS, SASEGT. CDR3 length: 15 residues.

V is TRBV11-2 and J is TRBJ1-1; possible D gene TRBD1, 6 bases. This CDR3 has 16 amino acids. Germline-derived CDR1 and CDR2 are SGHAT and FQNNGV. Trimming pared 5 bases from V and 4 bases from J, leaving 20 bases between. CDR3 protein: CASSPTSGEAFTEAFF. The CDR3 DNA follows: TGTGCCAGCAGCCCGACTTCAGGGGAGGCTTTCACTGAAGCTTTCTTT.

This clonotype was seen a few times. The rearrangement links TRBV12-3 or TRBV12-4 to TRBJ2-3; D is unclear. V lost 2 bases to trimming and J lost 2 bases, with 8 bases between them. This CDR3 is 14 amino acids long. CDR3 loop: CASSLFRSTDTQYF. As DNA, the CDR3 is TGTGCCAGCAGTTTATTTAGGTCCACAGATACGCAGTATTTT.